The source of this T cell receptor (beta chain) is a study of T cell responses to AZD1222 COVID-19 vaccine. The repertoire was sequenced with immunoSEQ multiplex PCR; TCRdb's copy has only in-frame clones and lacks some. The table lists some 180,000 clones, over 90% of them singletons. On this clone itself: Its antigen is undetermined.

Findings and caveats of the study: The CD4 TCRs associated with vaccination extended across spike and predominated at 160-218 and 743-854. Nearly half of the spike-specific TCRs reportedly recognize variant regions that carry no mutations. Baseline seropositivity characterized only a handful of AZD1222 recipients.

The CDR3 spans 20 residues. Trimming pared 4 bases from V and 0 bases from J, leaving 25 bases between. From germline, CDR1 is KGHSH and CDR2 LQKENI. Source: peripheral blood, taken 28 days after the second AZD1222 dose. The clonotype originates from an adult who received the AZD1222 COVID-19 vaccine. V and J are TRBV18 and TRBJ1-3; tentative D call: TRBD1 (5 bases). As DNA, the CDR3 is TGTGCCAGCTCACTTATGGTCCCAGGGAACCCTATCACCTCTGGAAACACCATATATTTT. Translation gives CASSLMVPGNPITSGNTIYF.